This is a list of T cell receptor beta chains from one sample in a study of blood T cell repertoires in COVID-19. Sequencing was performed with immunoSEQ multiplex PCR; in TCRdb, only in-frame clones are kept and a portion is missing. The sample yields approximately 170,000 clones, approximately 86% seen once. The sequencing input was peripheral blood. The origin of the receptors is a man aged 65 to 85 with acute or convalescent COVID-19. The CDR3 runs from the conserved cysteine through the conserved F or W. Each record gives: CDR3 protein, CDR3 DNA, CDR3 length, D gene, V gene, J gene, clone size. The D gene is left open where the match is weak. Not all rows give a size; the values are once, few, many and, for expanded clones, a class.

CDR3 protein: CASRPTRSSSQLFF
CDR3 DNA: TGTGCCAGCAGGCCCACGAGAAGTTCGAGTCAACTGTTTTTT
CDR3 length: 14
D gene: .
V gene: TRBV6-5
J gene: TRBJ1-4
clone size: .

CDR3 protein: CSVDPGYTEAFF
CDR3 DNA: TGCAGCGTTGACCCGGGGTACACTGAAGCTTTCTTT
CDR3 length: 12
D gene: .
V gene: TRBV29-1
J gene: TRBJ1-1
clone size: .

CDR3 protein: CASSQDWARGYEQYF
CDR3 DNA: TGTGCCAGCAGCCAAGATTGGGCCAGGGGGTACGAGCAGTACTTC
CDR3 length: 15
D gene: TRBD1
V gene: TRBV14
J gene: TRBJ2-7
clone size: once

CDR3 protein: CARSLEGNHGYTF
CDR3 DNA: TGTGCCAGAAGCTTGGAGGGGAACCATGGCTACACCTTC
CDR3 length: 13
D gene: .
V gene: TRBV5-3
J gene: TRBJ1-2
clone size: .

CDR3 protein: CASSPGGNNNKQYF
CDR3 DNA: TGTGCCAGCAGCCCCGGGGGGAACAACAACAAGCAGTACTTC
CDR3 length: 14
D gene: TRBD2
V gene: TRBV5-5
J gene: TRBJ2-7
clone size: few

CDR3 protein: CASSQERGYGNTIYF
CDR3 DNA: TGCGCCAGCAGCCAAGAACGGGGATATGGAAACACCATATATTTT
CDR3 length: 15
D gene: .
V gene: TRBV4-3
J gene: TRBJ1-3
clone size: once

CDR3 protein: CASSYISIETQYF
CDR3 DNA: TGTGCCAGCAGTTACATTTCAATCGAGACCCAGTACTTC
CDR3 length: 13
D gene: .
V gene: TRBV6-2/TRBV6-3
J gene: TRBJ2-5
clone size: .

CDR3 protein: CASSYGDRQETQYF
CDR3 DNA: TGTGCCAGCAGTTACGGGGACAGACAAGAGACCCAGTACTTC
CDR3 length: 14
D gene: TRBD1
V gene: TRBV6-5
J gene: TRBJ2-5
clone size: .

CDR3 protein: CAISPTGGRGRAGSPLHF
CDR3 DNA: TGTGCCATCAGCCCTACTGGGGGCAGGGGGCGAGCTGGGTCACCCCTCCACTTT
CDR3 length: 18
D gene: TRBD1
V gene: TRBV10-3
J gene: TRBJ1-6
clone size: once

CDR3 protein: CASSQDRLLSWTSGAPNTGELFF
CDR3 DNA: TGTGCCAGCAGCCAAGATAGGCTGTTGTCGTGGACTAGCGGGGCCCCGAACACCGGGGAGCTGTTTTTT
CDR3 length: 23
D gene: TRBD2
V gene: TRBV4-2
J gene: TRBJ2-2
clone size: .

CDR3 protein: CASSPGTATSYEQYF
CDR3 DNA: TGCGCCAGCAGCCCCGGGACAGCCACCTCCTACGAGCAGTACTTC
CDR3 length: 15
D gene: TRBD1
V gene: TRBV5-1
J gene: TRBJ2-7
clone size: .

CDR3 protein: CASSLGHFGYTF
CDR3 DNA: TGTGCCAGCAGCTTGGGTCATTTCGGCTACACCTTC
CDR3 length: 12
D gene: .
V gene: TRBV5-6
J gene: TRBJ1-2
clone size: .

CDR3 protein: CASSPTASQANYGYTF
CDR3 DNA: TGCGCCAGCAGCCCGACAGCCTCTCAAGCTAACTATGGCTACACCTTC
CDR3 length: 16
D gene: .
V gene: TRBV5-1
J gene: TRBJ1-2
clone size: .

CDR3 protein: CASTPGTSSRSYNEQFF
CDR3 DNA: TGCGCCAGCACTCCCGGGACTAGCAGCCGGAGCTACAATGAGCAGTTCTTC
CDR3 length: 17
D gene: TRBD2
V gene: TRBV5-1
J gene: TRBJ2-1
clone size: .

CDR3 protein: CASRAHSLNTEAFF
CDR3 DNA: TGTGCCAGCAGAGCTCACAGCTTGAACACTGAAGCTTTCTTT
CDR3 length: 14
D gene: .
V gene: TRBV2
J gene: TRBJ1-1
clone size: .

CDR3 protein: CASSPPRGTGAHTEAFF
CDR3 DNA: TGTGCCAGCTCACCCCCTCGTGGGACAGGGGCTCACACTGAAGCTTTCTTT
CDR3 length: 17
D gene: TRBD1
V gene: TRBV18
J gene: TRBJ1-1
clone size: .

CDR3 protein: CAWSPGTSGSPLHF
CDR3 DNA: TGTGCCTGGAGTCCCGGGACAAGTGGATCACCCCTCCACTTT
CDR3 length: 14
D gene: .
V gene: TRBV30
J gene: TRBJ1-6
clone size: .

CDR3 protein: CASSLSQGGSPLHF
CDR3 DNA: TGTGCCAGCAGTTTAAGTCAGGGTGGATCACCCCTCCACTTT
CDR3 length: 14
D gene: .
V gene: TRBV28
J gene: TRBJ1-6
clone size: few

CDR3 protein: CAIQSGTVTGELFF
CDR3 DNA: TGTGCCATCCAGTCCGGGACAGTTACCGGGGAGCTGTTTTTT
CDR3 length: 14
D gene: TRBD1
V gene: TRBV10-3
J gene: TRBJ2-2
clone size: .

CDR3 protein: CASSRYGDSTTNSPLHF
CDR3 DNA: TGTGCCAGCAGCCGCTACGGGGACAGTACAACTAATTCACCCCTCCACTTT
CDR3 length: 17
D gene: TRBD1
V gene: TRBV7-8
J gene: TRBJ1-6
clone size: .

CDR3 protein: CASSQAGDSPLHF
CDR3 DNA: TGCGCCAGCAGCCAAGCAGGGGATTCACCCCTCCACTTT
CDR3 length: 13
D gene: .
V gene: TRBV4-3
J gene: TRBJ1-6
clone size: .

CDR3 protein: CASSVVEGPYEQYF
CDR3 DNA: TGTGCCAGCAGCGTAGTGGAGGGCCCCTACGAGCAGTACTTC
CDR3 length: 14
D gene: .
V gene: TRBV9
J gene: TRBJ2-7
clone size: .

CDR3 protein: CASRITGGEHGYTF
CDR3 DNA: TGTGCCAGCAGGATTACAGGGGGGGAACATGGCTACACCTTC
CDR3 length: 14
D gene: TRBD1
V gene: TRBV6-5
J gene: TRBJ1-2
clone size: once

CDR3 protein: CASSLVTAGTYNEQFF
CDR3 DNA: TGTGCCAGCAGCTTGGTAACAGCGGGGACCTACAATGAGCAGTTCTTC
CDR3 length: 16
D gene: TRBD2
V gene: TRBV5-6
J gene: TRBJ2-1
clone size: .

CDR3 protein: CASPGTGDPPGANVLTF
CDR3 DNA: TGTGCCAGCCCCGGGACAGGGGATCCCCCTGGGGCCAACGTCCTGACTTTC
CDR3 length: 17
D gene: TRBD1
V gene: TRBV6-4
J gene: TRBJ2-6
clone size: .

CDR3 protein: CATSDPGVLQETQYF
CDR3 DNA: TGTGCCACCAGTGATCCAGGGGTTCTCCAAGAGACCCAGTACTTC
CDR3 length: 15
D gene: .
V gene: TRBV24-1
J gene: TRBJ2-5
clone size: .

CDR3 protein: CASSTAGVSTDTQYF
CDR3 DNA: TGCGCCAGCAGCACAGCGGGAGTAAGCACAGATACGCAGTATTTT
CDR3 length: 15
D gene: TRBD2
V gene: TRBV5-1
J gene: TRBJ2-3
clone size: once

CDR3 protein: CASSGEAWGNGYTF
CDR3 DNA: TGTGCCAGCAGCGGGGAGGCATGGGGTAATGGCTACACCTTC
CDR3 length: 14
D gene: .
V gene: TRBV5-6
J gene: TRBJ1-2
clone size: .

CDR3 protein: CASSSRQAMNQPQHF
CDR3 DNA: TGTGCCAGCAGTTCAAGACAGGCTATGAATCAGCCCCAGCATTTT
CDR3 length: 15
D gene: .
V gene: TRBV6-2/TRBV6-3
J gene: TRBJ1-5
clone size: few

CDR3 protein: CASSRIGGAVETQYF
CDR3 DNA: TGTGCCAGCAGCCGGATAGGGGGGGCAGTTGAGACCCAGTACTTC
CDR3 length: 15
D gene: .
V gene: TRBV7-2
J gene: TRBJ2-5
clone size: .

CDR3 protein: CASSLMGGQQETQYF
CDR3 DNA: TGTGCCAGCAGCTTAATGGGTGGGCAGCAAGAGACCCAGTACTTC
CDR3 length: 15
D gene: .
V gene: TRBV7-6
J gene: TRBJ2-5
clone size: .

CDR3 protein: CASSPPPGDNF
CDR3 DNA: TGTGCCAGCAGTCCACCTCCAGGGGACAACTTC
CDR3 length: 11
D gene: .
V gene: TRBV6-2/TRBV6-3
J gene: TRBJ1-2
clone size: .

CDR3 protein: CASRGDSDYGYTF
CDR3 DNA: TGCGCCAGCAGGGGCGACAGCGACTATGGCTACACCTTC
CDR3 length: 13
D gene: .
V gene: TRBV5-1
J gene: TRBJ1-2
clone size: .

CDR3 protein: CASSLRTAPTDTQYF
CDR3 DNA: TGCGCCAGCAGCTTGAGGACAGCCCCCACAGATACGCAGTATTTT
CDR3 length: 15
D gene: .
V gene: TRBV5-1
J gene: TRBJ2-3
clone size: .

CDR3 protein: CASSSLAGSYNEQFF
CDR3 DNA: TGTGCCAGCAGTTCCCTAGCGGGGTCTTACAATGAGCAGTTCTTC
CDR3 length: 15
D gene: TRBD2
V gene: TRBV7-6
J gene: TRBJ2-1
clone size: .

CDR3 protein: CASGLTGGPYEQYF
CDR3 DNA: TGTGCCAGCGGGCTCACAGGTGGGCCCTACGAGCAGTACTTC
CDR3 length: 14
D gene: .
V gene: TRBV6-5
J gene: TRBJ2-7
clone size: .

CDR3 protein: CASSIEGRATEAFF
CDR3 DNA: TGTGCCAGCAGCATAGAGGGGAGGGCCACTGAAGCTTTCTTT
CDR3 length: 14
D gene: .
V gene: TRBV2
J gene: TRBJ1-1
clone size: .

CDR3 protein: CASSLDTGTTSTDTQYF
CDR3 DNA: TGTGCCAGCAGCTTAGATACCGGGACTACTAGCACAGATACGCAGTATTTT
CDR3 length: 17
D gene: TRBD2
V gene: TRBV5-4
J gene: TRBJ2-3
clone size: .

CDR3 protein: CASSKSDGGYNEQFF
CDR3 DNA: TGTGCCAGCAGCAAATCGGACGGGGGCTACAATGAGCAGTTCTTC
CDR3 length: 15
D gene: .
V gene: TRBV21-1
J gene: TRBJ2-1
clone size: .

CDR3 protein: CSVGRGHNQPQHF
CDR3 DNA: TGCAGCGTTGGAAGGGGACACAATCAGCCCCAGCATTTT
CDR3 length: 13
D gene: .
V gene: TRBV29-1
J gene: TRBJ1-5
clone size: .

CDR3 protein: CASSPTSGTGELFF
CDR3 DNA: TGTGCCAGCAGCCCGACTAGCGGCACCGGGGAGCTGTTTTTT
CDR3 length: 14
D gene: TRBD2
V gene: TRBV3-1/TRBV3-2
J gene: TRBJ2-2
clone size: .

CDR3 protein: CASSLTDTQYF
CDR3 DNA: TGTGCCAGCAGCCTAACAGATACGCAGTATTTT
CDR3 length: 11
D gene: .
V gene: TRBV7-9
J gene: TRBJ2-3
clone size: once

CDR3 protein: CATSDPGRGFNTGELFF
CDR3 DNA: TGTGCCACCAGTGATCCCGGCAGGGGTTTTAACACCGGGGAGCTGTTTTTT
CDR3 length: 17
D gene: .
V gene: TRBV24-1
J gene: TRBJ2-2
clone size: .